The clone carrying this T cell receptor (beta chain) turned up a few times. 13 Jbeta primers and 60 Vbeta primers were used for the PCR. Here immunoSEQ multiplex PCR was the method, and the copy in TCRdb shows in-frame clones only, minus some. The sample records 110,000 to 150,000 clones, approximately 70% being singletons. The data are from a study of cytomegalovirus exposure and HLA in healthy donors. Sequencing was done on a sample of PBMCs. This receptor was identified in a woman aged 60-75 years in good health and CMV-seropositive.

The CDR3 sequence is CASSPTGRGNNQPQHF. CDR3 in DNA: TGTGCCAGCAGTCCCACAGGGAGGGGGAACAATCAGCCCCAGCATTTT. V usage is TRBV25-1 and J usage is TRBJ1-5, with D possibly TRBD1 on 6 matching bases. CDR3 length: 16 amino acids. The germline V gene has CDR1 MGHDK and CDR2 SYGVNS. The V end lost 5 bases, the J end lost 3 bases, and 17 bases lay between the germline ends.